The 4 T cell receptor beta chains presented below share a single source sample, sequenced in a study of T cells in Graves' hyperthyroidism and ophthalmopathy. Amplified TCR beta CDR3 regions came from RNA transcripts. TCR CDR3 underwent first-round RT-PCR with the HTBI primer set. TCRdb used MiXCR to reprocess the multiplex PCR reads, holding one entry per CDR3 protein. The sample holds 300,000 to 400,000 distinct CDR3 sequences, more than 14% seen once. Sequenced sample: blood. The receptors were gathered from a woman aged 25-40 years with Graves' ophthalmopathy.

At least ten counts were recorded for this clonotype. The J gene is TRBJ2-3, the V gene TRBV11-1, with D possibly being TRBD1 (6 bases). The CDR3 covers 15 residues. Per germline, CDR1 SGHAT and CDR2 FQDESV (reference sequence). Trimming cost V 5 bases and J 6 bases, with 18 bases left between them. The CDR3 loop is CASSIRDIGSDTQYF. The CDR3 DNA sequence: TGTGCCAGCAGCATCCGGGACATAGGGTCGGATACGCAGTATTTT.

In this sample, this clonotype turned up many times. The chain is built from TRBV20-1 and TRBJ2-3, with 9 bases aligning to TRBD2. Per germline, CDR1 DFQATT and CDR2 SNEGSKA (reference sequence). V shed 1 base and J 0 bases; nucleotides not matched to a gene: 14. The CDR3 runs 19 residues. The DNA of the CDR3 is TGCAGTGCTAGAGTGCCCAGTGGAATAGCGGGGGTGAGCACAGATACGCAGTATTTT. It is translated as CSARVPSGIAGVSTDTQYF.

This clonotype showed up many times. J is TRBJ2-1 and V is TRBV7-3; the D is unclear. Germline V gives CDR1 SGHTA, CDR2 FQGTGA. The CDR3 totals 12 residues. Trimming pared 9 bases from V and 5 bases from J, leaving 11 bases between. CDR3 loop: CASSSQNNEQFF. As DNA, the CDR3 is TGTGCCAGTTCATCTCAGAACAATGAGCAGTTCTTC.

There are a few counts of this clonotype. This chain joins TRBV7-3 and TRBJ2-1; 8 bases line up with TRBD2. Unmatched junction bases numbered 8, after V lost 4 bases and J lost 6 bases. From germline, CDR1 is SGHTA and CDR2 FQGTGA. The length of the CDR3 is 15 residues. As DNA, the CDR3 is TGTGCCAGCAGCTACGTTTCGGGGGGGCCCAATGAGCAGTTCTTC. Protein: CASSYVSGGPNEQFF. Full variable domain (remainder filled in from reference TRBV7-3 and TRBJ2-1): GAGVSQTPSNKVTEKGKYVELRCDPISGHTALYWYRQSLGQGPEFLIYFQGTGAADDSGLPNDRFFAVRPEGSVSTLKIQRTERGDSAVYLCASSYVSGGPNEQFFGPGTRLTVL.